The 29 T cell receptor beta chains below all came from one sample that was sequenced in a study of early T cells in non-severe SARS-CoV-2 infection. TCRdb processed the 5' RACE reads anew with MiXCR; each CDR3 protein has one entry. Among approximately 77,000 distinct CDR3 sequences, more than 4% were seen once, and the ten largest hold approximately 7.4%. This material consisted of whole blood, taken at baseline. These receptors all come from an adult who was a healthcare worker with PCR-confirmed SARS-CoV-2 infection or an uninfected control (not recorded which).

The rearrangement links TRBV7-9 to TRBJ1-2; no clear D gene. This CDR3 is built from 15 residues. The germline gives CDR1 SEHNR, CDR2 FQNEAQ (reference sequence). Between the trimmed V and J ends, which lost 2 bases and 0 bases, there was a span of 10 bases. The CDR3 region is CASSLFSDPNYGYTF. The CDR3 DNA reads TGTGCCAGCAGCTTATTTTCGGACCCTAACTATGGCTACACCTTC.

Note on this clonotype: At one boundary the junction diverges from the germline segment, which might be a read error. The chain employs TRBV27 and TRBJ2-7, with a possible D match to TRBD2 (6 bases). Germline CDR1 is MNHEY and CDR2 is SMNVEV (reference sequence). The CDR3 loop spans 15 amino acids. The CDR3 DNA reads TGTGCCAGCAGTTTACGGGGGTTGAGCTCCTACGAGCAGCACTTC. It codes for CASSLRGLSSYEQHF.

This clonotype was seen a few times. This chain connects TRBV19 to TRBJ2-7; a weak D match, TRBD1 (6 bases). The length of the CDR3 is 16 residues. The V end was cut by 5 bases, the J end by 2 bases, with 19 bases between. Germline CDR1 reads LNHDA; CDR2 reads SQIVND (reference sequence). For the CDR3, the DNA is TGTGCCAGTAGTGCCCGGACAGTTAGGAGTGCCTACGAGCAGTACTTC. Protein sequence: CASSARTVRSAYEQYF.

This clonotype turned up a few times. The junction and the germline gene differ at one end; a read error may be behind it. The chain is built from TRBV27 and TRBJ2-2, with D hard to call. This CDR3 has 12 amino acids. The V gene's germline CDR1 is MNHEY and CDR2 SMNVEV (reference sequence). This CDR3 is CASTLGAGELFF. The CDR3 DNA follows: TGTGCCAGCACTTTAGGCGCCGGGGAGCTGTTTTTT.

This clonotype was counted ten times or more. For the CDR3, the DNA is TGTGCCAGTACCAACATGAACACTGAAGCTTTCTTT. Its translation: CASTNMNTEAFF. The rearrangement links TRBV19 to TRBJ1-1; D not certain. V lost 7 bases and J 0 bases, leaving 6 bases between the germline ends. Germline lookup yields CDR1 LNHDA and CDR2 SQIVND (reference sequence). The CDR3 is made up of 12 amino acids.

This clonotype was recorded many times. The rearrangement links TRBV6-8 to TRBJ2-6; 14 nucleotides line up with TRBD2. This CDR3 comprises 18 residues. Per germline, CDR1 MNHGY and CDR2 SAAAGT. With 7 bases clipped from V and 4 bases from J, the junction kept 9 bases outside the gene matches. The CDR3 sequence is CASITGTSGSGGANVLTF. As DNA, the CDR3 is TGTGCCAGCATTACCGGGACTAGCGGGAGCGGCGGGGCCAACGTCCTGACTTTC.

This clonotype has ten or more counts. The chain combines TRBV6-6 with TRBJ2-1; 8 bases agree with TRBD1. The trim removed 5 bases at V and 7 bases at J, leaving 4 bases unmatched. This CDR3 has 13 amino acids. CDR1 is MNHNY, CDR2 SVGAGI, per germline (reference sequence). This CDR3 is CASSDRGWNEQFF. For the CDR3, the DNA is TGTGCCAGCAGTGACAGGGGTTGGAATGAGCAGTTCTTC.

This clonotype was seen at least ten times. The chain recombines TRBV7-8 with TRBJ2-3; 7 bases map to TRBD1. Germline values: CDR1 SGHVS, CDR2 FQNEAQ. J was trimmed by 4 bases and V by 2 bases; bases with no gene match: 12. The CDR3 runs to 17 residues. CDR3 residues: CASSLTAPDRAADTQYF. CDR3 nucleotide sequence: TGTGCCAGCAGCTTAACGGCGCCTGACAGGGCAGCAGATACGCAGTATTTT.

This clonotype has ten or more counts. J is TRBJ1-5 and V is TRBV28, with D possibly matching TRBD1 (5 bases). The germline V and J ends were trimmed by 4 bases and 3 bases, with 13 bases remaining between them. CDR3 length: 15 amino acids. Germline lookup yields CDR1 MDHEN and CDR2 SYDVKM. The CDR3 DNA sequence: TGTGCCAGCAGTTCGGGCGGACATTCCAATCAGCCCCAGCATTTT. Protein product: CASSSGGHSNQPQHF.

By share, this clonotype ranks as medium-sized (0.01 to 0.1%). The genes are TRBV7-9 and TRBJ2-1; D ambiguous. This CDR3 is built from 17 residues. Germline assignment: CDR1 SEHNR and CDR2 FQNEAQ (reference sequence). V shed 5 bases and J shed 3 bases, with 20 bases lying between them. The CDR3 DNA reads as TGTGCCAGCAGCCCAATAACGACCAGGCGTAGCTACAATGAGCAGTTCTTC. Its protein is CASSPITTRRSYNEQFF.

This chain connects TRBV7-6 to TRBJ1-1; maybe TRBD1 (5 bases). The V end was cut by 5 bases, the J end by 5 bases, with 12 bases between. CDR1 is SGHVS, CDR2 FNYEAQ, per germline. The CDR3 loop spans 13 amino acids. The CDR3 nucleotides are TGTGCCAGCAGCCCGACAAGGGGTACTGAAGCTTTCTTT. Residues: CASSPTRGTEAFF. Full variable domain (missing parts from reference TRBV7-6 and TRBJ1-1): GAGVSQSPRYKVTKRGQDVALRCDPISGHVSLYWYRQALGQGPEFLTYFNYEAQQDKSGLPNDRFSAERPEGSISTLTIQRTEQRDSAMYRCASSPTRGTEAFFGQGTRLTVV.

The chain joins TRBV11-2 to TRBJ2-7; 9 bases match TRBD2. V gave up 2 bases and J gave up 7 bases; unmatched junction bases: 9. CDR1 SGHAT and CDR2 FQNNGV come from the germline V gene. The CDR3 extends over 15 amino acids. The DNA for the CDR3 is TGTGCCAGCAGCTTACCCCGCGGGAGGGCGCGGGAGCAGTACTTC. It yields the protein CASSLPRGRAREQYF.

Only a few counts were recorded for this clonotype. The rearrangement joins TRBV6-1 to TRBJ1-2; D is unresolved. Trimming shortened V by 5 bases and J by 2 bases, and 15 bases separated the two germline ends. The germline gives CDR1 MNHNS, CDR2 SASEGT. This CDR3 region has 15 residues. In DNA form, the CDR3 reads TGTGCCAGCAGTACCCCCTTGCCATTGAACTATGGCTACACCTTC. This codes for CASSTPLPLNYGYTF.

The table lists this clonotype with many counts. V and J are TRBV12-3 or TRBV12-4 and TRBJ2-4, with TRBD1 matching 7 bases. The CDR3 has 15 amino acids. The J segment lost 2 bases and the V segment lost 8 bases, leaving 9 bases of the junction unmatched. The CDR3 DNA follows: TGTGCCAGCGGGACCATGACAGGGTCCAAAAACATTCAGTACTTC. Translating it yields CASGTMTGSKNIQYF.

In this sample, this clonotype turned up many times. This chain joins TRBV5-1 and TRBJ2-6; perhaps D is TRBD1 or TRBD2 (7 bases each). CDR3 length: 20 amino acids. From germline, CDR1 is SGHRS and CDR2 YFSETQ. V shed 4 bases and J shed 0 bases, with 23 bases lying between them. The CDR3 region has the DNA TGCGCCAGCAGCACCCAGGGGGAAGCGGGGAAACCCTCTGGGGCCAACGTCCTGACTTTC. It translates to CASSTQGEAGKPSGANVLTF.

This clonotype was found many times. The genes are TRBV20-1 and TRBJ1-1; D ambiguous. From germline, CDR1 is DFQATT and CDR2 SNEGSKA (reference sequence). There are 12 residues in the CDR3. The CDR3 region is CRAPDGPAEAFF. DNA of the CDR3: TGCAGAGCCCCCGACGGCCCGGCTGAAGCTTTCTTT.

This clonotype was counted a few times. The V call is TRBV18, the J call TRBJ2-3; D perhaps matches TRBD2 (6 bases). CDR1 is KGHSH, CDR2 LQKENI, per germline. The CDR3 is made up of 16 amino acids. V lost 3 bases, J lost 6 bases, and 19 bases lay in between. CDR3 sequence: CASSPRLALTVDTQYF. The CDR3 nucleotides read TGTGCCAGCTCACCCAGGCTAGCGCTGACCGTGGATACGCAGTATTTT.

This clonotype has at least ten counts. The chain uses TRBV19 and TRBJ2-1; D gene uncertain. Germline CDR1 reads LNHDA; CDR2 reads SQIVND (reference sequence). Deletions cut 3 bases from V and 5 bases from J, with 8 bases between. The CDR3 runs 13 residues. Written as DNA, the CDR3 is TGTGCCAGTAGTATTTTCCGAGACAATGAGCAGTTCTTC. Protein: CASSIFRDNEQFF.

This clonotype was counted at least ten times. The chain is built from TRBV20-1 and TRBJ2-3; unclear D gene. Germline-derived CDR1 and CDR2 are DFQATT and SNEGSKA (reference sequence). Trimming took off 3 bases at V and 8 bases at J, with 12 bases between the two ends. The CDR3 contains 12 residues. The CDR3 spells CSARKEDGTQYF. CDR3 coding DNA: TGCAGTGCTAGGAAGGAAGACGGTACGCAGTATTTT.

This chain uses TRBV2 with TRBJ1-1; maybe TRBD1 (5 bases). Germline assignment: CDR1 SNHLY and CDR2 FYNNEI. The CDR3 totals 14 residues. V was shortened by 3 bases and J by 10 bases, with 18 bases between the two germline ends. The CDR3 region is CASSDGRAKYVAFF. The CDR3 DNA reads as TGTGCCAGCAGTGACGGCAGGGCCAAGTACGTAGCTTTCTTT.

This clonotype occurred many times. J is TRBJ2-3 and V is TRBV6-1; 9 bases map to TRBD1. The CDR3 is made up of 16 amino acids. The ends lost 7 bases at V and 0 bases at J; junction bases unmatched: 8. CDR1 is MNHNS and CDR2 is SASEGT in the germline V gene. The chain's CDR3 is CASINRGQSSTDTQYF. The DNA of the CDR3 is TGTGCCAGCATTAACAGGGGGCAGTCTAGCACAGATACGCAGTATTTT.

Ten or more counts support this clonotype. V and J are TRBV7-8 and TRBJ2-3; D is ambiguous. CDR1 is SGHVS, CDR2 FQNEAQ, per germline. Between the trimmed V and J ends, which lost 5 bases and 4 bases, there was a span of 10 bases. This CDR3 spans 13 amino acids. The CDR3 is CASSTTLPDTQYF. CDR3 bases: TGTGCCAGCAGCACGACTTTGCCAGATACGCAGTATTTT.

Worth noting for this clonotype: At one boundary the junction diverges from the germline segment, which might be a read error. V gene TRBV7-6 combines with J gene TRBJ2-2, with 12 positions matching TRBD2. Germline loops: CDR1 SGHVS, CDR2 FNYEAQ. There are 18 residues in the CDR3. In nucleotides, the CDR3 is TGTGCCAGCAGCCTAGCTAGCGGGAGGGAGGCGAGGACCGGGGAGCTGTTTTTT. Its protein product is CASSLASGREARTGELFF.

The table lists this clonotype with many counts. This sequence joins TRBV20-1 and TRBJ2-5; TRBD1 agrees at 7 bases. The CDR3 totals 14 residues. Germline lookup yields CDR1 DFQATT and CDR2 SNEGSKA (reference sequence). Germline trimming cut 4 bases from V and 2 bases from J; bases unmatched to any gene: 7. This CDR3 reads CSAILTGQQETQYF. CDR3 bases: TGCAGTGCTATTCTTACGGGACAGCAAGAGACCCAGTACTTC.

The genes are TRBV6-1 and TRBJ1-3; 10 nucleotides line up with TRBD1. The CDR3 runs 16 residues. Germline CDR1 is MNHNS and CDR2 is SASEGT. The trim removed 2 bases at V and 6 bases at J, leaving 7 bases unmatched. The CDR3, as DNA: TGTGCCAGCAGTGAATCCGGGACAGGGGCATTAAACACCATATATTTT. Encoded protein: CASSESGTGALNTIYF.

This clonotype came up many times. This sequence joins TRBV20-1 and TRBJ2-1, with D possibly TRBD2 on 6 matching bases. V was clipped by 5 bases and J by 0 bases, with 14 bases between them. The CDR3 loop spans 15 amino acids. CDR1 and CDR2 from the germline V gene are DFQATT and SNEGSKA (reference sequence). The CDR3 DNA sequence: TGCAGTGCTGGCCCTGGGGAGGTCTCCTACAATGAGCAGTTCTTC. Amino acids: CSAGPGEVSYNEQFF.

This clonotype was seen at least ten times. This sequence joins TRBV20-1 and TRBJ2-2, with TRBD2 as a possible D gene (5 bases). The CDR3 length is 16 residues. Germline values: CDR1 DFQATT, CDR2 SNEGSKA (reference sequence). Trimming cost V 2 bases and J 2 bases, with 15 bases left between them. CDR3 bases: TGCAGTGCTAGACCCCTGGGAGCGGTTAACACCGGGGAGCTGTTTTTT. It translates to CSARPLGAVNTGELFF.

This clonotype was counted a few times. The V call is TRBV12-3 or TRBV12-4, the J call TRBJ2-1; D is uncertain. The CDR3 runs 12 residues. Trimming cost V 6 bases and J 6 bases, with 9 bases left between them. CDR3 sequence: CASRVYPNEQFF. CDR3 nucleotides: TGTGCCAGCAGAGTTTACCCCAATGAGCAGTTCTTC.

This clonotype was counted many times. The gene calls are TRBV14 and TRBJ2-7; D not certain. Trimming removed 4 bases from V and 2 bases from J, with 9 bases in between. Looked up from germline, CDR1 is SGHDN and CDR2 is FVKESK. The CDR3 extends over 13 amino acids. The CDR3 reads CASSPDKAYEQYF. CDR3 DNA sequence: TGTGCCAGCAGCCCAGACAAGGCCTACGAGCAGTACTTC.